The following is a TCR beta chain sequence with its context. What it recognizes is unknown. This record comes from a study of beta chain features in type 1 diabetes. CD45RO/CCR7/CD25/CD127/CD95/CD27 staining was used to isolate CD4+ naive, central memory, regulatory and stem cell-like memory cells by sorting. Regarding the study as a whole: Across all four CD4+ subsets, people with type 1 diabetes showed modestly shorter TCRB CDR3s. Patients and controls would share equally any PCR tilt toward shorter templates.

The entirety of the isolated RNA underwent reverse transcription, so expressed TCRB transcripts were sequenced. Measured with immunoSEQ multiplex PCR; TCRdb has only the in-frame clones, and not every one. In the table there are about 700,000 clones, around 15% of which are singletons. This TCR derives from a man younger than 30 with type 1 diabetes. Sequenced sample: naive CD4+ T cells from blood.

In DNA form, the CDR3 reads TGCGCCAGCAGCGGACTGAATAATTCACCCCTCCACTTT. It translates to CASSGLNNSPLHF. The chain joins TRBV5-1 to TRBJ1-6, with no clear D. The CDR3 sequence is 13 residues long. V was pared by 4 bases and J by 5 bases, with 7 bases between. CDR1 and CDR2 from the germline V gene are SGHRS and YFSETQ.